What follows are 4 T cell receptor beta chains derived from one specimen sequenced in a study of OX40 agonist ivuxolimab in advanced cancers. Profiling relied on immunoSEQ multiplex PCR, and the TCRdb table lists in-frame clones only, not all of them. The sample shows about 100,000 clones, under 95% of them seen only once. This material consisted of CD4+ or CD8+ T cells sorted from blood, taken in a trial of the OX40 agonist ivuxolimab. The receptors originated from an adult with an advanced solid tumor such as melanoma, head and neck, liver or kidney cancer.

The chain couples TRBV7-2 to TRBJ2-5; D not certain. Trimming stripped 1 base from V and 5 bases from J, with 5 bases between. The CDR3 contains 12 residues. Germline CDR1 and CDR2: SGHTA and FQGNSA. The CDR3 spells CASSLGRETQYF. The DNA of the CDR3 is TGTGCCAGCAGCTTAGGTCGTGAGACCCAGTACTTC.

This chain uses TRBV18 with TRBJ1-4; 8 nucleotides align to TRBD1. The CDR3 has 16 residues. Losses at the gene ends were 5 bases for V and 5 bases for J; bases not matched to a gene: 10. Germline CDR1 is KGHSH and CDR2 is LQKENI. The CDR3 sequence: CASSVGQGPANEKLFF. CDR3 DNA: TGTGCCAGCTCAGTAGGACAGGGACCCGCCAATGAAAAACTGTTTTTT.

CDR3 region: CASSPLRGYMNTEAFF. The CDR3, as DNA: TGTGCCAGCAGCCCTTTACGGGGGTACATGAACACTGAAGCTTTCTTT. The genes are TRBV7-9 and TRBJ1-1; D might be TRBD1 (5 bases). Germline V CDR1 and CDR2: SEHNR, FQNEAQ (reference sequence). Trimming stripped 5 bases from V and 0 bases from J, with 16 bases between. This CDR3 has 16 amino acids.

The CDR3 loop reads CASSLPGVGFQTDTQYF. CDR3 coding DNA: TGCGCCAGCAGCTTGCCGGGAGTAGGGTTCCAGACAGATACGCAGTATTTT. The chain combines TRBV5-1 with TRBJ2-3, with a tentative D call TRBD2 (6 bases). The CDR3 covers 17 residues. Trimming pared 1 base from V and 3 bases from J, leaving 18 bases between. The germline CDR1 and CDR2 sequences are SGHRS and YFSETQ. The complete variable domain, with remaining parts taken from reference TRBV5-1 and TRBJ2-3, reads KAGVTQTPRYLIKTRGQQVTLSCSPISGHRSVSWYQQTPGQGLQFLFEYFSETQRNKGNFPGRFSGRQFSNSRSEMNVSTLELGDSALYLCASSLPGVGFQTDTQYFGPGTRLTVL.